This T cell receptor beta chain originates from a study of blood T cell repertoires in COVID-19. Whole-study context: Sites in the United States, Italy and Spain provided acute and convalescent COVID-19 samples. Nucleic acid was either cDNA or gDNA, and it came from T cells, B-cell-depleted T cells, or PBMCs.

This clone came up a few times. The CDR3 extends over 14 amino acids. V shed 3 bases, J shed 3 bases, and the junction held 7 bases outside the gene matches. Germline assignment: CDR1 SQVTM and CDR2 ANQGSEA. Produced via immunoSEQ multiplex PCR; TCRdb's table is partial and in-frame only. The sample lists 140,000 to 150,000 clones, approximately 80% occurring once. The sample consisted of peripheral blood. This sequence joins TRBV29-1 and TRBJ1-2; TRBD1 agrees at 7 bases. The receptor comes from a woman in her thirties or forties with active or convalescent COVID-19. CDR3 in DNA: TGCAGCGTTGAGGGGACAGTGTTTGACTATGGCTACACCTTC. Protein product: CSVEGTVFDYGYTF.